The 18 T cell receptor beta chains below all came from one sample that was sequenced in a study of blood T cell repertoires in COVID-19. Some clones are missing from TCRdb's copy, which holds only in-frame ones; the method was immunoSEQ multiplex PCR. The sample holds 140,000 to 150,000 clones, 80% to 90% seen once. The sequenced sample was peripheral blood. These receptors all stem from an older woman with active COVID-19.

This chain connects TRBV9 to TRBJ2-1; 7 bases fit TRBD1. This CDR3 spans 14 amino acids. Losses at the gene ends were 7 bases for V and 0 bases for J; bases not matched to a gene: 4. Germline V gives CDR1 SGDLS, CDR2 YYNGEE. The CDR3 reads CASASGGSYNEQFF. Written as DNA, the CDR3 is TGTGCCAGCGCATCAGGGGGCTCCTACAATGAGCAGTTCTTC.

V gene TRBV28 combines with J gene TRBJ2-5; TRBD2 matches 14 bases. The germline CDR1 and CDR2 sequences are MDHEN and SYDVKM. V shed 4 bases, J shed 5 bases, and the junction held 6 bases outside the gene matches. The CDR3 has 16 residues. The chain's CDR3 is CASSSLTSGREETQYF. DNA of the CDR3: TGTGCCAGCAGTTCCCTGACTAGCGGGAGGGAGGAGACCCAGTACTTC.

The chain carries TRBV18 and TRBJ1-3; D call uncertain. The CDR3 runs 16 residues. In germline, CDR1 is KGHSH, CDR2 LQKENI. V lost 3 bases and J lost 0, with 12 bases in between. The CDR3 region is CASSPSIGNSGNTIYF. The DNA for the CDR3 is TGTGCCAGCTCACCCTCCATCGGGAACTCTGGAAACACCATATATTTT. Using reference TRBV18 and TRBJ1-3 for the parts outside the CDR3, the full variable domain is NAGVMQNPRHLVRRRGQEARLRCSPMKGHSHVYWYRQLPEEGLKFMVYLQKENIIDESGMPKERFSAEFPKEGPSILRIQQVVRGDSAAYFCASSPSIGNSGNTIYFGEGSWLTVV.

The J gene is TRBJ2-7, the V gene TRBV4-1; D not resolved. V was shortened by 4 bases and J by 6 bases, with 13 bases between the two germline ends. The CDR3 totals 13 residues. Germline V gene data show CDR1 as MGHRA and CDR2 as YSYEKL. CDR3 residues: CASSPPLSGEQYF. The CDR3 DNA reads TGCGCCAGCAGCCCTCCGCTAAGTGGCGAGCAGTACTTC.

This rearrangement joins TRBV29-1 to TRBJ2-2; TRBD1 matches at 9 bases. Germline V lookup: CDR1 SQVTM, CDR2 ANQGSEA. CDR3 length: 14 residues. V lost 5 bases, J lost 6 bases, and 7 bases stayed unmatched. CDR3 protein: CSVPGTGSAGELFF. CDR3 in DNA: TGCAGCGTTCCGGGGACAGGGTCGGCCGGGGAGCTGTTTTTT.

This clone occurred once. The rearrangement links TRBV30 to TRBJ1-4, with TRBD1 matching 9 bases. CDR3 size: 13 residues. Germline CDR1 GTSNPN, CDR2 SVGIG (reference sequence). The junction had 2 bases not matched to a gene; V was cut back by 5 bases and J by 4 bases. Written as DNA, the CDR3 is TGTGCCTGGGGGACAGGGTTTAATGAAAAACTGTTTTTT. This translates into CAWGTGFNEKLFF. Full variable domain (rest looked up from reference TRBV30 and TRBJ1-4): SQTIHQWPATLVQPVGSPLSLECTVEGTSNPNLYWYRQAAGRGLQLLFYSVGIGQISSEVPQNLSASRPQDRQFILSSKKLLLSDSGFYLCAWGTGFNEKLFFGSGTQLSVL.

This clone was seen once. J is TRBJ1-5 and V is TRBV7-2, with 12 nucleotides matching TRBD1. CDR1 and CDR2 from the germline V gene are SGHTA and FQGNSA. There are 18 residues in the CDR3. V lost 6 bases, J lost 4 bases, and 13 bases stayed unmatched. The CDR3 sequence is CASSSPGQGAVGNQPQHF. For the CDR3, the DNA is TGTGCCAGCAGTTCTCCGGGACAGGGGGCGGTGGGGAATCAGCCCCAGCATTTT.

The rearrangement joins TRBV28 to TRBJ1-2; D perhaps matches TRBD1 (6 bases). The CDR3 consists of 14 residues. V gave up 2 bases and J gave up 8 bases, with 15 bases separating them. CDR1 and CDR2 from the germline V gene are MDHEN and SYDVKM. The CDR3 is CASSLRARQAGYTF. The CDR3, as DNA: TGTGCCAGCAGTTTAAGAGCTCGACAGGCGGGCTACACCTTC.

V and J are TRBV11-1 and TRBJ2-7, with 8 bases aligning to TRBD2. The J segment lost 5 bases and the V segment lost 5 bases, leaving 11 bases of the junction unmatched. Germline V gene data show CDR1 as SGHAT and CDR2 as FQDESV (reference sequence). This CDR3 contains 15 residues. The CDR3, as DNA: TGTGCCAGCAGCACACCGGGACTAGTTAGCCACGAGCAGTACTTC. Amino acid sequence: CASSTPGLVSHEQYF.

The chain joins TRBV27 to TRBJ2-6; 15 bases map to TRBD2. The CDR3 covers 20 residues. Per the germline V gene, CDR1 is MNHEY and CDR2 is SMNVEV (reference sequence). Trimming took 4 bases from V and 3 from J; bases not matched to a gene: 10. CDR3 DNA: TGTGCCAGCAGTTCCCGGACTAGCGGGAGGGCCAGCCATGGGGCCAACGTCCTGACTTTC. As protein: CASSSRTSGRASHGANVLTF.

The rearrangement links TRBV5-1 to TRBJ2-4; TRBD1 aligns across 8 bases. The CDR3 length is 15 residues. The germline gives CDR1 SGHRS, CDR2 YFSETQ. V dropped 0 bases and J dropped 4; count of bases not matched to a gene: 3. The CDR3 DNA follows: TGCGCCAGCAGCTTGGTACAGGGGGGTAAAAACATTCAGTACTTC. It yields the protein CASSLVQGGKNIQYF.

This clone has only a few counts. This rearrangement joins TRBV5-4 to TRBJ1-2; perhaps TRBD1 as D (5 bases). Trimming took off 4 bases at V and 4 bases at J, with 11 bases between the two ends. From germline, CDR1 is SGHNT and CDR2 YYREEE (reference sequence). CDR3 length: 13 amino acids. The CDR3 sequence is CASSPWTSYGYTF. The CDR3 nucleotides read TGTGCCAGCAGCCCCTGGACAAGCTATGGCTACACCTTC.

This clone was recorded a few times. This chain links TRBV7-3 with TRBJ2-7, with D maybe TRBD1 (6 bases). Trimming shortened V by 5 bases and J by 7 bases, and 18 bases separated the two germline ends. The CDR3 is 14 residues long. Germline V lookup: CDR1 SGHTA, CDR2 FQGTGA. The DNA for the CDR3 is TGTGCCAGCAGCCCTAACCCGGGACATTGGGAGCAGTACTTC. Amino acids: CASSPNPGHWEQYF.

The chain's CDR3 is CASSQTSGSREQFF. CDR3 in DNA: TGTGCCAGCAGCCAAACTAGCGGGAGTCGTGAGCAGTTCTTC. V usage is TRBV4-2 and J usage is TRBJ2-1; 11 nucleotides align to TRBD2. The CDR3 is 14 amino acids. Trimming took 2 bases from V and 9 from J; bases not matched to a gene: 3. The V gene's germline CDR1 is LGHNA and CDR2 YNFKEQ.

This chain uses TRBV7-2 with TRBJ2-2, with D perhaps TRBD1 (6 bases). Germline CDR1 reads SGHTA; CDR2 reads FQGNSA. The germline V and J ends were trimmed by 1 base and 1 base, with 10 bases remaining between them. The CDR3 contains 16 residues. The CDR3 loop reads CASSLESRGNTGELFF. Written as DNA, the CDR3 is TGTGCCAGCAGCTTAGAAAGCAGGGGGAACACCGGGGAGCTGTTTTTT.

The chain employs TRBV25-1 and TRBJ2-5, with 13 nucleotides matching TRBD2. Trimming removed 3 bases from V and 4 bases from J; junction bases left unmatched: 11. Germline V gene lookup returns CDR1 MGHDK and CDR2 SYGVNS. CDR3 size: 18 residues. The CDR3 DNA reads TGTGCCAGCAGTGATCCCGGGACTAGCGGGAACTCTGGAGAGACCCAGTACTTC. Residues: CASSDPGTSGNSGETQYF.

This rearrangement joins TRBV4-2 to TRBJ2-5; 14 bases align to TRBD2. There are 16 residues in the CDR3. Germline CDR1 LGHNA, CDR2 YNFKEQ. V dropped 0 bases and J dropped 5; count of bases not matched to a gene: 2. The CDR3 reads CASSQDRTSGRETQYF. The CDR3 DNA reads TGTGCCAGCAGCCAAGATCGGACTAGCGGGAGGGAGACCCAGTACTTC.

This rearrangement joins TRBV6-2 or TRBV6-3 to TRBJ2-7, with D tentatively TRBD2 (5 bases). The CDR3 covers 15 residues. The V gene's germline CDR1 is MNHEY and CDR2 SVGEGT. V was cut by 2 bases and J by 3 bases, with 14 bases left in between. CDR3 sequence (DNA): TGTGCCAGCAGTTACCCGCGCGGCGGGCACTACGAGCAGTACTTC. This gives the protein CASSYPRGGHYEQYF.